Sequencing of this T cell receptor beta chain was carried out in a study of Ad26.COV2.S vaccination and SARS-CoV-2 variants. Treatment described: over 15 received Ad26.COV2.S at low or high dose, single or two shots; about 5 received placebo; per-sample allocation not given. Vaccine and placebo recipients were sampled on day 63 after the first injection. Cohort 1b enrolled adults aged 18-55 years in Boston. Concerning this clone itself: Antigen: not known.

TCRdb's copy holds only in-frame clones and misses some; the assay was immunoSEQ multiplex PCR. The sample gives about half a million clones, nearly 90% of which show up once; more than 1.5% is in the top ten. Germline V gene lookup returns CDR1 SGHRS and CDR2 YFSETQ. The CDR3 length is 16 residues. V dropped 0 bases and J dropped 4; count of bases not matched to a gene: 6. Whole-study results and caveats: Assessments of TCR breadth and depth may have underestimated the total T cell responses. Following vaccination, spike-specific CD8+ and CD4+ T cell responses reportedly exhibited substantial breadth. Across vaccine and placebo recipients, the breadth of non-spike TCRs was similar.

This TCR was recovered from a person between 18 and 59 years old who received the Ad26.COV2.S COVID-19 vaccine or a placebo. The sample was peripheral blood, taken in a trial of Ad26.COV2.S vaccine versus placebo. The J gene is TRBJ2-3, the V gene TRBV5-1; TRBD1 matches 9 bases. The CDR3 DNA sequence: TGCGCCAGCAGCTTGGAGGGACAGGGCTTCCCAGATACGCAGTATTTT. Protein sequence: CASSLEGQGFPDTQYF. Full variable domain (remainder filled in from reference TRBV5-1 and TRBJ2-3): KAGVTQTPRYLIKTRGQQVTLSCSPISGHRSVSWYQQTPGQGLQFLFEYFSETQRNKGNFPGRFSGRQFSNSRSEMNVSTLELGDSALYLCASSLEGQGFPDTQYFGPGTRLTVL.